This T cell receptor (beta chain) was obtained from a study of blood T cell repertoires in COVID-19. For the study at large: COVID-19 samples collected from the United States, Italy and Spain covered acute and convalescent phases.

Trimming left V 5 bases short and J 4 bases short, with 12 bases between. Germline V gene lookup returns CDR1 WNHNN and CDR2 SYGVQD (reference sequence). The CDR3 runs 14 residues. Enrolled through a virtual design, the participants were between about 18 and 89 years of age and came from 24 US areas. Clones were read by immunoSEQ multiplex PCR, and TCRdb kept only the in-frame ones, dropping some. The sample holds hundreds of thousands of clones, around nine tenths seen once. Sequenced input: PBMCs or T cells enriched from blood (not recorded which). The gene calls are TRBV10-1 and TRBJ1-3; D gene unclear. The clonotype originates from a woman younger than 30 who had been exposed to COVID-19. The CDR3, as DNA: TGCGCCAGCAGTACTTTTCTTTCAGGAAACACCATATATTTT. Protein: CASSTFLSGNTIYF.